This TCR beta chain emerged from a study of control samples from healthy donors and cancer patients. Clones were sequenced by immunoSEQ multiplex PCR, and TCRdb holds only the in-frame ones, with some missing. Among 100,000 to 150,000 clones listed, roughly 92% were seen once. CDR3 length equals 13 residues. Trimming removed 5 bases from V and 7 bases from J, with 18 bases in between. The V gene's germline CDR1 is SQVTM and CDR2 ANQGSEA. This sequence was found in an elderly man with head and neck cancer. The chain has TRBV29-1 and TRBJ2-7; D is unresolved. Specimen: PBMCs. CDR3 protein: CSVFGGLALEQYF. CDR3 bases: TGCAGCGTTTTTGGCGGTCTGGCTCTTGAGCAGTACTTC.